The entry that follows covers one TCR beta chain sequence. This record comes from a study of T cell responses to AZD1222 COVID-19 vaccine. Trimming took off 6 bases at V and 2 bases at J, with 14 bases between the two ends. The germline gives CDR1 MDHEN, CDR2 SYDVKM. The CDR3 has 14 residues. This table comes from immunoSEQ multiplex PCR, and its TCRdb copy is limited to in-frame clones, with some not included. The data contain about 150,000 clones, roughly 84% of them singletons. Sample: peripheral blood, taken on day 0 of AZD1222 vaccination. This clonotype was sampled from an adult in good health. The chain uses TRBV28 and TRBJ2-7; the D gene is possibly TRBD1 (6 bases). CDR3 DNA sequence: TGTGCCAGCAGAAAAGCAGGGGCTACCTACGAGCAGTACTTC. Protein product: CASRKAGATYEQYF.